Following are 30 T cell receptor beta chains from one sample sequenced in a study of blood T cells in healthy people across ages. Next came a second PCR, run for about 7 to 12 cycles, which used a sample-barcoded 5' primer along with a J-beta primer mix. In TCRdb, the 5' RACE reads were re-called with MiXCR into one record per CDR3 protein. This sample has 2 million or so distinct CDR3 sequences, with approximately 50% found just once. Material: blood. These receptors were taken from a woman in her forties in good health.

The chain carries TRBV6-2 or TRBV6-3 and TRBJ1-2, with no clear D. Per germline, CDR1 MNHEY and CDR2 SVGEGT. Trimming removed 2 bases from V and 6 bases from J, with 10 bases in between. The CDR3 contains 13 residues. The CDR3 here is CASSYNDWDGYTF. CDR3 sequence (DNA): TGTGCCAGCAGTTACAACGATTGGGATGGCTACACCTTC.

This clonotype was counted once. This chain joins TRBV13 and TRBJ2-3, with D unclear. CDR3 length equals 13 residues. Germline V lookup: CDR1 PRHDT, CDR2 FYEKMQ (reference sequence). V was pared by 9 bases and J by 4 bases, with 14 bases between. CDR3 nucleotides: TGTGCCAGTAAAGGGTTAGATGCAGATACGCAGTATTTT. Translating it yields CASKGLDADTQYF.

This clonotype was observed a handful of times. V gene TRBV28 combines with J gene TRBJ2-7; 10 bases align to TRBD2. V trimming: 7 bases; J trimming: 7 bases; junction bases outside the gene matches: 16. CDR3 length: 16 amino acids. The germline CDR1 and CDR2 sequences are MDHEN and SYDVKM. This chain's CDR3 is CASTSRGAGGRDEQYF. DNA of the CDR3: TGTGCCAGCACGAGTCGTGGAGCGGGGGGGCGGGATGAGCAGTACTTC.

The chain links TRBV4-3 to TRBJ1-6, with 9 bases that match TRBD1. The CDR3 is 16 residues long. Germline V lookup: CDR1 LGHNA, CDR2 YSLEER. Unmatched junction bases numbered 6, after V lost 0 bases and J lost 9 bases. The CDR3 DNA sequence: TGCGCCAGCAGCCAAGAGATCAACAGGGGGCTTTCACCCCTCCACTTT. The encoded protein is CASSQEINRGLSPLHF.

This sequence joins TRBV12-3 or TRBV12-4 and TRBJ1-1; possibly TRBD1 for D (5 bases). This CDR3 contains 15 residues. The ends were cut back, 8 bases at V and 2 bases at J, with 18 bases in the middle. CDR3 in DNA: TGTGCCAGCGGTCCGGGGGGTTGGCCCAACACTGAAGCTTTCTTT. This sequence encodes CASGPGGWPNTEAFF.

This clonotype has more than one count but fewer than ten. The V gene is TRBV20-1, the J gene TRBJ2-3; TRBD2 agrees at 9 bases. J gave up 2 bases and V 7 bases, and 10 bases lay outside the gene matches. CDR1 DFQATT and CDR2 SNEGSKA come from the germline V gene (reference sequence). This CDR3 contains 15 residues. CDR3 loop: CSETLVAGVTDTQYF. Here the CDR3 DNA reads TGCAGTGAAACACTGGTAGCGGGGGTCACAGATACGCAGTATTTT.

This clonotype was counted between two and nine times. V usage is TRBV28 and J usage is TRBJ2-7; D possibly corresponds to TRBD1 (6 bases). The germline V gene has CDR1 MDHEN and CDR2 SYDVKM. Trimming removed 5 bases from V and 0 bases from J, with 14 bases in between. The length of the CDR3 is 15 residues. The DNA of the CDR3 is TGTGCCAGCAGTCTGAGACAGGCCTACTCCTACGAGCAGTACTTC. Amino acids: CASSLRQAYSYEQYF.

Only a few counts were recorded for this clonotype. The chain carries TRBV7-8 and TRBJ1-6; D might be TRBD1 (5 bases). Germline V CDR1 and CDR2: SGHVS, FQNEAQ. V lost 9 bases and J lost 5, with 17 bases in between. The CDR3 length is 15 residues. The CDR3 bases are TGTGCCAGTACAAGGGACCCACCAAATAATTCACCCCTCCACTTT. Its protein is CASTRDPPNNSPLHF.

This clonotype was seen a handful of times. CDR3 sequence reads: CASTKGDRGPYEQYF. The CDR3 DNA follows: TGTGCCAGCACCAAAGGAGACAGGGGGCCCTACGAGCAGTACTTC. V is TRBV12-3 or TRBV12-4 and J is TRBJ2-7; the match to TRBD1 covers 10 bases. The junction had 8 bases not matched to a gene; V was cut back by 7 bases and J by 2 bases. The CDR3 is 15 amino acids.

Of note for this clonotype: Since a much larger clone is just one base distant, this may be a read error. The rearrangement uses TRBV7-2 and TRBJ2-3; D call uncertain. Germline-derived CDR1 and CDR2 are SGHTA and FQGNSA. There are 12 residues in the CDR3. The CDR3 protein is CVSSTDWDTQYF. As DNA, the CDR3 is TGTGTCAGCAGCACGGATTGGGATACGCAGTATTTT.

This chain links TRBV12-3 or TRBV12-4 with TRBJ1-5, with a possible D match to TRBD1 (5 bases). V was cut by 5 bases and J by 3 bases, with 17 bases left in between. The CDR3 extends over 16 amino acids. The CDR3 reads CASSPVSGISNQPQHF. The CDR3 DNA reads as TGTGCCAGCAGTCCTGTGTCAGGGATATCCAATCAGCCCCAGCATTTT.

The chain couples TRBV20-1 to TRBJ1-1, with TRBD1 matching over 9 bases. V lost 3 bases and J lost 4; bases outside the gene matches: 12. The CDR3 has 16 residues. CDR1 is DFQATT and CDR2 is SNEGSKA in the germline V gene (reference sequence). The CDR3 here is CSASPGTGKLGTEAFF. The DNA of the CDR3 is TGCAGTGCTAGCCCCGGGACAGGGAAGTTGGGCACTGAAGCTTTCTTT.

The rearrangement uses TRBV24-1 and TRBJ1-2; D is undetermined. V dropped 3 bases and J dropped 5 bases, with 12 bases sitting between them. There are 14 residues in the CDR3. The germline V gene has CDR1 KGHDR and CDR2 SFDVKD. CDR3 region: CATSDMAGNYGYTF. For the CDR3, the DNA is TGTGCCACCAGTGATATGGCGGGCAATTATGGCTACACCTTC.

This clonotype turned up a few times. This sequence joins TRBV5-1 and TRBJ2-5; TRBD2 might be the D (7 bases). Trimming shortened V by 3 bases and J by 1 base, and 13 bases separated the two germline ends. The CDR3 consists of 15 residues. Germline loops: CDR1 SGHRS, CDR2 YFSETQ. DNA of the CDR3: TGCGCCAGCAGCTCCGTAGGGGGGGCCCAAGAGACCCAGTACTTC. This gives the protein CASSSVGGAQETQYF.

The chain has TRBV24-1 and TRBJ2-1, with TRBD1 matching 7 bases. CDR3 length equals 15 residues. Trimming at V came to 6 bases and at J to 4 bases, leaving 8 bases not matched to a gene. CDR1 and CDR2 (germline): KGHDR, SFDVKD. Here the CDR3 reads CATSITGASYNEQFF. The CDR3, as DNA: TGTGCCACCAGTATTACAGGGGCGAGTTACAATGAGCAGTTCTTC.

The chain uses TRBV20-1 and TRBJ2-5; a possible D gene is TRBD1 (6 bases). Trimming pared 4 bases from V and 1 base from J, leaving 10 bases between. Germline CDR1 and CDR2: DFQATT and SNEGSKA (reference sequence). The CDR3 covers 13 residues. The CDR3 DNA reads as TGCAGTGCTATAACAGGGTTCCAAGAGACCCAGTACTTC. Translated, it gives CSAITGFQETQYF.

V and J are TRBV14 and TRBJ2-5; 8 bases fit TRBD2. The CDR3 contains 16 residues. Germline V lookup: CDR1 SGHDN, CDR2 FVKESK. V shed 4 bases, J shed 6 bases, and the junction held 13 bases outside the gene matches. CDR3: CASSLLRGAARQTQYF. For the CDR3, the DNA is TGTGCCAGCAGCCTATTGCGGGGGGCGGCACGACAGACCCAGTACTTC.

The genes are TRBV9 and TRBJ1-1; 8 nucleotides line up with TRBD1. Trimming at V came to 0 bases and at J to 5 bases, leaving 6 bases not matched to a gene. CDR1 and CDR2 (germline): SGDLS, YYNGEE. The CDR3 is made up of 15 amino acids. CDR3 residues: CASSVVGTGGTEAFF. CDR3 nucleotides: TGTGCCAGCAGCGTAGTGGGGACAGGTGGGACTGAAGCTTTCTTT.

The CDR3 here is CATAQGTKETQYF. In DNA, the CDR3 is TGTGCCACCGCCCAGGGTACCAAAGAGACCCAGTACTTC. The V gene is TRBV15, the J gene TRBJ2-5, with D maybe TRBD1 (5 bases). CDR3 size: 13 residues. In germline, CDR1 is LNHNV, CDR2 YYDKDF (reference sequence). V was pared by 8 bases and J by 3 bases, with 13 bases between.

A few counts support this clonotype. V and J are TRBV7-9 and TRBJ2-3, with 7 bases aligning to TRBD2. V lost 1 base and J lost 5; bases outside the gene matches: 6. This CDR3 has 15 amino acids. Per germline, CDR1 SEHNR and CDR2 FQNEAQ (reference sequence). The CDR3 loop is CASSLDAGREDTQYF. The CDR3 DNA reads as TGTGCCAGCAGCTTAGACGCGGGGAGGGAAGATACGCAGTATTTT.

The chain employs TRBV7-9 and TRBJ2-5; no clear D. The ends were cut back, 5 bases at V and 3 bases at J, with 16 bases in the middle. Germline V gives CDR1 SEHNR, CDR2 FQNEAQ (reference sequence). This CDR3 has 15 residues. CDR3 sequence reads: CASSEGGRKEETQYF. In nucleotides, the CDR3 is TGTGCCAGCAGCGAAGGTGGACGGAAGGAAGAGACCCAGTACTTC.

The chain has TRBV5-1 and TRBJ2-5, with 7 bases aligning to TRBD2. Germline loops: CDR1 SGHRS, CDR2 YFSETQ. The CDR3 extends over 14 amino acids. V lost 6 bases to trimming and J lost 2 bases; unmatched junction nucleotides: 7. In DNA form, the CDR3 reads TGCGCCAGCACGGGGGGTAGTCTACAAGAGACCCAGTACTTC. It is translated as CASTGGSLQETQYF.

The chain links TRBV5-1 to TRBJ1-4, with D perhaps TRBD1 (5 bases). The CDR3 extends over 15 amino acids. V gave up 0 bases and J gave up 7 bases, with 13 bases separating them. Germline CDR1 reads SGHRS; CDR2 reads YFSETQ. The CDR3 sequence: CASSLAGRAGEKLFF. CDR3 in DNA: TGCGCCAGCAGCTTGGCTGGCAGGGCGGGTGAAAAACTGTTTTTT.

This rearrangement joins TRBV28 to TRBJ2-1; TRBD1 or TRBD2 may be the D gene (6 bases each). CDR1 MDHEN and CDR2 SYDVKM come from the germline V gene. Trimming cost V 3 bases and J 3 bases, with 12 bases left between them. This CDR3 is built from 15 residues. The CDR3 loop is CASSFVGGGYNEQFF. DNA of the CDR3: TGTGCCAGCAGTTTTGTGGGGGGCGGCTACAATGAGCAGTTCTTC. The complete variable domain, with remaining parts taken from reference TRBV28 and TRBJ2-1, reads DVKVTQSSRYLVKRTGEKVFLECVQDMDHENMFWYRQDPGLGLRLIYFSYDVKMKEKGDIPEGYSVSREKKERFSLILESASTNQTSMYLCASSFVGGGYNEQFFGPGTRLTVL.

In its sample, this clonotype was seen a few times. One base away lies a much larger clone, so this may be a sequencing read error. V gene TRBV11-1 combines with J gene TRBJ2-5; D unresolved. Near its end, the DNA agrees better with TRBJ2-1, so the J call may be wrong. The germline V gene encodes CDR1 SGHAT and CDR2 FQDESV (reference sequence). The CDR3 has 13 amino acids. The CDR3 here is CASSVGYQETQFF. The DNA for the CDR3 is TGTGCCAGCAGCGTCGGTTACCAAGAGACCCAGTTCTTC.

The CDR3 DNA reads TGTGCCAGCATCCAAGGAATTGAAGCTTTCTTT. Residues: CASIQGIEAFF. The V gene is TRBV27, the J gene TRBJ1-1; D gene uncertain. V was clipped by 7 bases and J by 7 bases, with 10 bases between them. There are 11 residues in the CDR3. Germline CDR1 is MNHEY and CDR2 is SMNVEV (reference sequence).

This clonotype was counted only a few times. CDR3 sequence (DNA): TGTGCCAGCAGTGAACGGACAGGTTATTGGGGCTACACCTTC. Translated: CASSERTGYWGYTF. This sequence joins TRBV25-1 and TRBJ1-2, with 7 positions matching TRBD1. The CDR3 totals 14 residues. With V trimmed by 2 bases and J by 8 bases, 8 bases remained unmatched. CDR1 MGHDK and CDR2 SYGVNS come from the germline V gene.

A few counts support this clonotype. This chain's CDR3 is CASSQDQGHGTGLAAQETQYF. CDR3 coding DNA: TGTGCCAGCAGCCAAGACCAGGGACATGGGACGGGACTAGCGGCCCAAGAGACCCAGTACTTC. V gene TRBV4-2 combines with J gene TRBJ2-5; the match to TRBD2 covers 11 bases. Germline V lookup: CDR1 LGHNA, CDR2 YNFKEQ. The CDR3 has 21 residues. The ends lost 0 bases at V and 1 base at J; junction bases unmatched: 16.

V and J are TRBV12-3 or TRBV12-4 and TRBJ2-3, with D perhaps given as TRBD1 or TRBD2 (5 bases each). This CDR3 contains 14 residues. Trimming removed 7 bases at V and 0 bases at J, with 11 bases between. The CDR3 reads CASNPGLSTDTQYF. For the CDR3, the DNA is TGTGCCAGCAACCCGGGGCTGAGCACAGATACGCAGTATTTT.

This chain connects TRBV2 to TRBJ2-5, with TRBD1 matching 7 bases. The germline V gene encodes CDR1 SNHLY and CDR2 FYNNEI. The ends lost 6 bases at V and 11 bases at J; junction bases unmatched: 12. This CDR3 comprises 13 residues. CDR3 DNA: TGTGCCAGCAGCGCAACAGGGGTTGGTGAGCAGTACTTC. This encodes CASSATGVGEQYF.